This is a list of T cell receptor beta chains from one sample in a study of human T cells and chemical hapten exposure. TCRdb reprocessed the RACE reads with MiXCR, giving one entry per CDR3 protein. Among fewer than 200,000 distinct CDR3 sequences listed, about 31% were seen once. This sample comprised whole blood, obtained in connection with sensitization to the hapten diphenylcyclopropenone (DPC). The receptors stem from a woman younger than 45 with alopecia areata. Some clones in this sample may be carry-over from other donors' samples. The CDR3 runs from the conserved cysteine through the conserved F or W. A D gene is named only where the DNA matches it firmly. The listing skips clone size in some rows; elsewhere it reads once, few, many or a size class.

d_call clone_size j_call v_call cdr3_aa cdr3_nt
NA NA TRBJ1-2 TRBV28 CASTIPTGSAYGYTF TGTGCCAGCACTATCCCAACGGGCAGCGCTTATGGCTACACCTTC
NA NA TRBJ2-2 TRBV7-2 CASSLNTGFTGELFF TGTGCCAGCAGCTTAAATACGGGGTTCACCGGGGAGCTGTTTTTT
TRBD2 NA TRBJ2-7 TRBV15 CATSRGESSGSYEQYF TGTGCCACCAGCAGAGGAGAGTCTAGCGGATCCTACGAGCAGTACTTC
NA NA TRBJ2-7 TRBV28 CASSSNSRDRSYEQYF TGTGCCAGCAGTTCGAACTCCCGGGACCGATCCTACGAGCAGTACTTC
TRBD2 NA TRBJ2-3 TRBV29-1 CSGLAGVSRAADTQYF TGCAGCGGGCTAGCGGGGGTGAGTAGGGCCGCAGATACGCAGTATTTT
NA NA TRBJ2-2 TRBV7-9 CASSLGVPQGTGELFF TGTGCCAGCAGCTTAGGAGTCCCCCAGGGCACCGGGGAGCTGTTTTTT
TRBD2 NA TRBJ2-3 TRBV30 CAWAGERGTDTQYF TGTGCCTGGGCGGGAGAGAGAGGCACAGATACGCAGTATTTT
NA NA TRBJ2-7 TRBV10-3 CAIRPDGGLTYEQYF TGTGCCATCAGACCTGACGGGGGCCTAACCTACGAGCAGTACTTC
NA NA TRBJ1-1 TRBV28 CASSFNRAEAFF TGTGCCAGCAGCTTTAACAGGGCTGAAGCTTTCTTT
NA NA TRBJ1-2 TRBV10-3 CAISEAGQAYGYTF TGTGCCATCAGCGAGGCCGGACAAGCGTATGGCTACACCTTC
NA few TRBJ2-7 TRBV5-1 CASSFLAKNYEQYF TGCGCCAGCAGCTTCCTAGCAAAGAACTACGAGCAGTACTTC
TRBD2 NA TRBJ2-1 TRBV7-2 CASSLVGLAVYNEQFF TGTGCCAGCAGCTTGGTTGGACTAGCGGTTTACAATGAGCAGTTCTTC
NA many TRBJ2-7 TRBV7-2 CASSLGGAGATYEQYF TGTGCCAGCAGCTTAGGAGGGGCAGGGGCCACCTACGAGCAGTACTTC
TRBD1 few TRBJ2-3 TRBV28 CASSSTGTPDTQYF TGTGCCAGCAGCTCGACAGGGACCCCAGATACGCAGTATTTT
TRBD2 NA TRBJ2-3 TRBV28 CASSSGGSTDTQYF TGTGCCAGCAGTTCGGGGGGAAGCACAGATACGCAGTATTTT
NA NA TRBJ1-6 TRBV9 CASSLRQADSPLHF TGTGCCAGCAGCCTCCGTCAGGCGGATTCACCCCTCCACTTT
TRBD2 NA TRBJ2-1 TRBV29-1 CSANTASSGSDEQFF TGCAGCGCCAATACCGCGTCTAGCGGGAGTGATGAGCAGTTCTTC
TRBD2 NA TRBJ2-3 TRBV24-1 CATSGTGTSGRATDTQYF TGTGCCACCAGTGGAACCGGGACTAGCGGGAGGGCAACAGATACGCAGTATTTT
TRBD1 few TRBJ2-7 TRBV11-2 CASSLVGQNEQYF TGTGCCAGCAGCTTAGTGGGACAGAACGAGCAGTACTTC
NA NA TRBJ2-7 TRBV25-1 CASSVGTYEQYF TGTGCCAGCAGTGTGGGTACCTACGAGCAGTACTTC
NA few TRBJ1-5 TRBV28 CASSLPGEGQPQHF TGTGCCAGCAGTTTACCGGGGGAGGGCCAGCCCCAGCATTTT
TRBD2 few TRBJ2-3 TRBV11-2 CASSLRSGRGAIVSTDTQYF TGTGCCAGCAGTTTGCGTAGCGGGAGAGGAGCGATAGTAAGCACAGATACGCAGTATTTT
TRBD2 NA TRBJ2-1 TRBV11-1 CASSPGLAFYNEQFF TGTGCCAGCAGCCCAGGACTAGCCTTCTACAATGAGCAGTTCTTC
NA NA TRBJ2-1 TRBV4-3 CASSQELADEQFF TGCGCCAGCAGCCAAGAACTAGCCGATGAGCAGTTCTTC
NA few TRBJ1-2 TRBV29-1 CSARLGPLFGYTF TGCAGCGCAAGACTAGGACCATTGTTTGGCTACACCTTC
NA few TRBJ1-5 TRBV7-8 CASSSGQYNQPQHF TGTGCCAGCAGCTCAGGACAGTACAATCAGCCCCAGCATTTT
TRBD2 NA TRBJ2-1 TRBV4-1 CASSRGEGVGEQFF TGCGCCAGCAGCCGCGGGGAGGGAGTAGGAGAGCAGTTCTTC
NA NA TRBJ1-1 TRBV6-2/TRBV6-3 CASTTDGVDTEAFF TGTGCCAGCACTACGGACGGTGTCGACACTGAAGCTTTCTTT
TRBD2 NA TRBJ2-7 TRBV27 CASSPVGGIYEQYF TGTGCCAGCAGTCCCGTGGGGGGGATCTACGAGCAGTACTTC
NA NA TRBJ1-5 TRBV28 CASSFRGPNQPQHF TGTGCCAGCAGTTTCAGGGGTCCCAATCAGCCCCAGCATTTT
TRBD1 NA TRBJ2-7 TRBV6-2/TRBV6-3 CASSFRDRGSEQYF TGTGCCAGCAGTTTCCGGGACAGGGGAAGCGAGCAGTACTTC
NA NA TRBJ2-3 TRBV7-3 CASSFFGSSSTDTQYF TGTGCCAGCAGCTTCTTTGGTAGTTCTTCCACAGATACGCAGTATTTT
TRBD1 NA TRBJ1-2 TRBV4-3 CASSQGVQGYGYTF TGCGCCAGCAGCCAAGGGGTACAGGGGTATGGCTACACCTTC
NA few TRBJ2-7 TRBV15 CATSRDGFGYEQYF TGTGCCACCAGCAGAGATGGATTCGGATACGAGCAGTACTTC
NA NA TRBJ2-7 TRBV9 CASSVTGVGYEQYF TGTGCCAGCAGCGTAACAGGAGTTGGGTACGAGCAGTACTTC
NA NA TRBJ1-1 TRBV11-1 CASSPDRLNTEAFF TGTGCCAGCAGCCCAGACAGGCTGAACACTGAAGCTTTCTTT
NA NA TRBJ1-1 TRBV6-5 CASSYRPSSVNTEAFF TGTGCCAGCAGTTATCGCCCGTCGTCAGTGAACACTGAAGCTTTCTTT
NA NA TRBJ1-1 TRBV4-1 CASSHPRPTEAFF TGCGCCAGCAGCCACCCCCGGCCCACTGAAGCTTTCTTT
NA few TRBJ2-5 TRBV29-1 CSVERGAETQYF TGCAGCGTTGAAAGGGGGGCGGAGACCCAGTACTTC
NA few TRBJ2-7 TRBV28 CASSLAAFTNYEQYF TGTGCCAGCAGCCTAGCTGCGTTCACAAACTACGAGCAGTACTTC
NA few TRBJ2-1 TRBV25-1 CASSLMGLNYNEQFF TGTGCCAGCAGTCTGATGGGACTGAACTACAATGAGCAGTTCTTC
NA few TRBJ1-6 TRBV9 CASSVRPYNSPLHF TGTGCCAGCAGCGTGCGGCCCTATAATTCACCCCTCCACTTT
TRBD1 NA TRBJ2-7 TRBV5-7 CASSVPDRVSHSDEQYF TGTGCCAGCAGCGTGCCTGACAGGGTTTCCCACTCCGACGAGCAGTACTTC
NA NA TRBJ1-2 TRBV29-1 CSVDRVRGLNYGYTF TGCAGCGTTGATAGGGTTCGGGGATTAAACTATGGCTACACCTTC
NA few TRBJ1-6 TRBV5-4 CASSLDSGTLHF TGTGCCAGCAGCTTGGACTCAGGAACCCTCCACTTT
TRBD1 few TRBJ2-1 TRBV6-5 CASSPRDSAYNEQFF TGTGCCAGCAGTCCCCGGGACAGCGCCTACAATGAGCAGTTCTTC
NA NA TRBJ1-2 TRBV6-1 CASSEGSINYGYTF TGTGCCAGCAGTGAAGGTTCGATCAACTATGGCTACACCTTC
NA NA TRBJ1-1 TRBV10-3 CAGHGQLNTEAFF TGTGCGGGTCACGGGCAGTTGAACACTGAAGCTTTCTTT